This note documents a single TCR beta chain sequence. Antigen unknown. These data come from a study of cytomegalovirus exposure and HLA in healthy donors. Study-wide points: The classifier, whose performance was assessed in both the original and validation cohorts, reportedly diagnosed cytomegalovirus status with high specificity and sensitivity. Another analysis was done later, and it associated 17,000 or so TCR beta sequences with HLA alleles at 0.05 false discovery rate.

PCR used 60 Vbeta primers and 13 Jbeta primers. Per the authors' pipeline: Unique TCR beta chains totaled some 78 million in a later count, with approximately 11 million of them shared. Data came from immunoSEQ multiplex PCR; TCRdb stores just in-frame clones and leaves some out. V, J and clone size were drawn from that table, and D and trimming were deduced from the DNA. The sample carries some 92,000 clones, 75% to 85% recorded once. Germline CDR1 reads SGHDT; CDR2 reads YYEEEE. V lost 6 bases to trimming and J lost 4 bases, with 17 bases between them. There are 16 residues in the CDR3. Whereas donors were nominally healthy upon sampling, unrecorded immune exposures were probable.

The chain joins TRBV5-6 to TRBJ2-6; a weak D match, TRBD1 (6 bases). The sample taken for sequencing was PBMCs. The origin of this receptor is a young man in good health and CMV-seropositive. The CDR3 nucleotides are TGTGCCAGCAAGGTATGGACAGCGGCCGGGGCCAACGTCCTGACTTTC. Translation: CASKVWTAAGANVLTF. Variable domain in full (rest from reference TRBV5-6 and TRBJ2-6): DAGVTQSPTHLIKTRGQQVTLRCSPKSGHDTVSWYQQALGQGPQFIFQYYEEEERQRGNFPDRFSGHQFPNYSSELNVNALLLGDSALYLCASKVWTAAGANVLTFGAGSRLTVL.